Presented here are 19 T cell receptor beta chains from one specimen sequenced in a study of blood T cell repertoires in COVID-19. Libraries were prepared by immunoSEQ multiplex PCR; TCRdb keeps only in-frame clonotypes and omits some of them. Among about 190,000 clones listed, 80% to 90% were seen once. Specimen: peripheral blood. The receptors originated from a man aged 25 to 40 with acute or convalescent COVID-19.

CDR3 DNA sequence: TGTGCCACCAGCAGAGGGGCCCGGGGGGCGGCTCAGCCCCAGCATTTT. As protein: CATSRGARGAAQPQHF. The V call is TRBV15, the J call TRBJ1-5; D may be TRBD1 (6 bases). Germline CDR1 is LNHNV and CDR2 is YYDKDF (reference sequence). The ends were cut back, 1 base at V and 6 bases at J, with 16 bases in the middle. The CDR3 is 16 residues long. Complete variable domain (other parts from reference TRBV15 and TRBJ1-5): DAMVIQNPRYQVTQFGKPVTLSCSQTLNHNVMYWYQQKSSQAPKLLFHYYDKDFNNEADTPDNFQSRRPNTSFCFLDIRSPGLGDTAMYLCATSRGARGAAQPQHFGDGTRLSIL.

The CDR3 spells CSASPLGTEAFF. The DNA for the CDR3 is TGCAGTGCTAGTCCTCTAGGCACTGAAGCTTTCTTT. The chain is built from TRBV20-1 and TRBJ1-1; no clear D. Trimming shortened V by 3 bases and J by 4 bases, and 9 bases separated the two germline ends. The CDR3 extends over 12 amino acids. CDR1 DFQATT and CDR2 SNEGSKA come from the germline V gene (reference sequence).

The V call is TRBV9, the J call TRBJ2-1, with D tentatively TRBD2 (6 bases). CDR1 is SGDLS, CDR2 YYNGEE, per germline. CDR3 length equals 16 residues. The ends were cut back, 0 bases at V and 7 bases at J, with 17 bases in the middle. This CDR3 is CASSVVIAGHRNEQFF. The CDR3 region has the DNA TGTGCCAGCAGCGTAGTCATTGCGGGGCATAGGAATGAGCAGTTCTTC. The full variable domain, rest sourced from reference TRBV9 and TRBJ2-1, is DSGVTQTPKHLITATGQRVTLRCSPRSGDLSVYWYQQSLDQGLQFLIQYYNGEERAKGNILERFSAQQFPDLHSELNLSSLELGDSALYFCASSVVIAGHRNEQFFGPGTRLTVL.

A word on this clone: A read error may produce the germline difference seen at one junction end. The V call is TRBV24-1, the J call TRBJ2-3; 7 bases match TRBD1. The germline gives CDR1 KGHDR, CDR2 SFDVKD. The CDR3 spans 12 residues. Here the CDR3 DNA reads TGTGCCACCAGTGACGGGACAGTTACGCAGTATTTT. This translates into CATSDGTVTQYF.

This chain connects TRBV9 to TRBJ1-4; D ambiguous. This CDR3 is built from 14 residues. Germline CDR1 SGDLS, CDR2 YYNGEE. The V and J ends lost 1 base and 1 base respectively, with 5 bases between them. CDR3 bases: TGTGCCAGCAGCGTACGGGGAACTAATGAAAAACTGTTTTTT. Protein product: CASSVRGTNEKLFF.

The chain has TRBV6-5 and TRBJ1-6; no firm D call. Trimming pared 10 bases from V and 4 bases from J, leaving 17 bases between. The CDR3 sequence is 15 residues long. Looked up from germline, CDR1 is MNHEY and CDR2 is SVGAGI. In DNA form, the CDR3 reads TGTGCCACCCTACGCGGGGTGGGATATAATTCACCCCTCCACTTT. Translated: CATLRGVGYNSPLHF.

The gene calls are TRBV4-2 and TRBJ2-3; perhaps TRBD2 as D (5 bases). The germline gives CDR1 LGHNA, CDR2 YNFKEQ. CDR3 length: 16 amino acids. Trimming left V 3 bases short and J 3 bases short, with 16 bases between. The CDR3 region is CASSHGVRVRTDTQYF. As DNA, the CDR3 is TGTGCCAGCAGCCACGGGGTGAGGGTGAGAACAGATACGCAGTATTTT.

The rearrangement links TRBV28 to TRBJ1-6; D uncertain. The V and J ends lost 10 bases and 7 bases respectively, with 14 bases between them. This CDR3 region has 13 residues. The V gene's germline CDR1 is MDHEN and CDR2 SYDVKM. This chain's CDR3 is CATKGSGNSPLHF. CDR3 in DNA: TGTGCCACCAAGGGCTCGGGGAATTCACCCCTCCACTTT. Filled out from reference TRBV28 and TRBJ1-6, the complete variable domain reads DVKVTQSSRYLVKRTGEKVFLECVQDMDHENMFWYRQDPGLGLRLIYFSYDVKMKEKGDIPEGYSVSREKKERFSLILESASTNQTSMYLCATKGSGNSPLHFGNGTRLTVT.

The chain is built from TRBV5-1 and TRBJ2-1; perhaps TRBD1 as D (6 bases). V was shortened by 0 bases and J by 7 bases, with 14 bases between the two germline ends. CDR3 size: 15 residues. Germline V gene sequence: CDR1 SGHRS, CDR2 YFSETQ. CDR3 nucleotide sequence: TGCGCCAGCAGCTTGGGGGACATCGTAATTAATGAGCAGTTCTTC. This codes for CASSLGDIVINEQFF. Full variable domain (outside the CDR3, taken from reference TRBV5-1 and TRBJ2-1): KAGVTQTPRYLIKTRGQQVTLSCSPISGHRSVSWYQQTPGQGLQFLFEYFSETQRNKGNFPGRFSGRQFSNSRSEMNVSTLELGDSALYLCASSLGDIVINEQFFGPGTRLTVL.

This clone has a handful of counts. The chain joins TRBV5-5 to TRBJ2-2; 9 nucleotides line up with TRBD1. This CDR3 contains 15 residues. Germline-derived CDR1 and CDR2 are SGHKS and YYEKEE (reference sequence). With 1 base clipped from V and 5 bases from J, the junction kept 3 bases outside the gene matches. CDR3 in amino acids: CASSLFGTGTGELFF. Written as DNA, the CDR3 is TGTGCCAGCAGCTTGTTTGGGACAGGGACCGGGGAGCTGTTTTTT.

The chain has TRBV20-1 and TRBJ1-3; D is uncertain. V dropped 6 bases and J dropped 3 bases, with 6 bases sitting between them. Germline V gives CDR1 DFQATT, CDR2 SNEGSKA (reference sequence). The CDR3 is 11 amino acids. The CDR3 bases are TGCAGTGCCTACTATGGAAACACCATATATTTT. Its protein product is CSAYYGNTIYF.

The chain has TRBV5-6 and TRBJ1-2; the D is unclear. This CDR3 is built from 15 residues. Germline CDR1 SGHDT, CDR2 YYEEEE. Between the trimmed V and J ends, which lost 1 base and 6 bases, there was a span of 16 bases. CDR3 amino acids: CASSLYGSAANGYTF. CDR3 nucleotide sequence: TGTGCCAGCAGCTTGTATGGCTCTGCGGCGAATGGCTACACCTTC. The whole variable domain, remainder taken from reference TRBV5-6 and TRBJ1-2, is DAGVTQSPTHLIKTRGQQVTLRCSPKSGHDTVSWYQQALGQGPQFIFQYYEEEERQRGNFPDRFSGHQFPNYSSELNVNALLLGDSALYLCASSLYGSAANGYTFGSGTRLTVV.

Written as DNA, the CDR3 is TGTGCCAGTAGTATAGACGGACAGGGGGGAGATACGCAGTATTTT. The encoded protein is CASSIDGQGGDTQYF. The rearrangement joins TRBV19 to TRBJ2-3, with 10 nucleotides matching TRBD1. The CDR3 consists of 15 residues. CDR1 is LNHDA, CDR2 SQIVND, per germline (reference sequence). Germline trimming cut 0 bases from V and 5 bases from J; bases unmatched to any gene: 2. Full variable domain (rest looked up from reference TRBV19 and TRBJ2-3): DGGITQSPKYLFRKEGQNVTLSCEQNLNHDAMYWYRQDPGQGLRLIYYSQIVNDFQKGDIAEGYSVSREKKESFPLTVTSAQKNPTAFYLCASSIDGQGGDTQYFGPGTRLTVL.

This sequence joins TRBV5-1 and TRBJ1-1; D is unresolved. The CDR3 is 13 residues long. Trimming stripped 0 bases from V and 11 bases from J, with 14 bases between. Germline V gene lookup returns CDR1 SGHRS and CDR2 YFSETQ. The CDR3: CASSLARYGVAFF. In nucleotides, the CDR3 is TGCGCCAGCAGCTTGGCCAGGTATGGTGTGGCTTTCTTT.

The rearrangement joins TRBV6-5 to TRBJ1-1, with 8 bases matching TRBD1. The J segment lost 2 bases and the V segment lost 6 bases, leaving 5 bases of the junction unmatched. The CDR3 extends over 14 amino acids. Per the germline V gene, CDR1 is MNHEY and CDR2 is SVGAGI. The DNA of the CDR3 is TGTGCCAGCAGGGGGACAGGTCTCAACACTGAAGCTTTCTTT. Translated: CASRGTGLNTEAFF.

The chain combines TRBV7-6 with TRBJ2-7, with a possible D match to TRBD1 (5 bases). Trimming stripped 5 bases from V and 3 bases from J, with 17 bases between. The germline gives CDR1 SGHVS, CDR2 FNYEAQ. The CDR3 has 15 residues. The CDR3 is CASSEGVSQIYEQYF. The CDR3 DNA reads as TGTGCCAGCAGCGAAGGGGTTTCACAAATCTACGAGCAGTACTTC.

The chain is built from TRBV19 and TRBJ1-3, with D perhaps TRBD1 (6 bases). This CDR3 is built from 14 residues. Trimming shortened V by 5 bases and J by 4 bases, and 12 bases separated the two germline ends. Germline assignment: CDR1 LNHDA and CDR2 SQIVND (reference sequence). The CDR3 DNA sequence: TGTGCCAGTAGTCAACAGGGATCGGGAAACACCATATATTTT. It specifies CASSQQGSGNTIYF.

The genes are TRBV5-4 and TRBJ2-7; no firm D call. The germline CDR1 and CDR2 sequences are SGHNT and YYREEE (reference sequence). The length of the CDR3 is 12 residues. V was pared by 4 bases and J by 7 bases, with 12 bases between. The CDR3 sequence: CASSPTGGEQYF. As DNA, the CDR3 is TGTGCCAGCAGCCCCACGGGTGGAGAGCAGTACTTC.

The gene calls are TRBV28 and TRBJ2-3; D is unclear. This CDR3 has 10 residues. V lost 5 bases, J lost 8 bases, and 5 bases lay in between. The V gene's germline CDR1 is MDHEN and CDR2 SYDVKM. The CDR3: CASSRGTQYF. In nucleotides, the CDR3 is TGTGCCAGCAGTCGCGGTACGCAGTATTTT.